What follows are 5 T cell receptor beta chains derived from one specimen sequenced in a study of blood T cell repertoires in COVID-19. Here immunoSEQ multiplex PCR was the method, and the copy in TCRdb shows in-frame clones only, minus some. The data hold around 180,000 clones, with approximately 79% observed a single time. The sample taken for sequencing was peripheral blood. The receptors come from a man between 60 and 70 years old with active or convalescent COVID-19.

This chain connects TRBV7-9 to TRBJ2-7; D possibly corresponds to TRBD2 (5 bases). The CDR3 covers 15 residues. Germline CDR1 is SEHNR and CDR2 is FQNEAQ (reference sequence). Trimming took 3 bases from V and 7 from J, leaving 19 bases between them. The CDR3 region is CASSFRGLPTGEQYF. In nucleotides, the CDR3 is TGTGCCAGCAGCTTCCGCGGGCTCCCTACCGGGGAGCAGTACTTC.

This clone was picked up a small number of times. This rearrangement joins TRBV6-2 or TRBV6-3 to TRBJ2-7; D call uncertain. The CDR3 runs to 13 residues. Trimming left V 2 bases short and J 6 bases short, with 11 bases between. Germline values: CDR1 MNHEY, CDR2 SVGEGT. The CDR3 is CASSYARLSEQYF. CDR3 bases: TGTGCCAGCAGTTACGCCAGACTGAGCGAGCAGTACTTC.

The chain carries TRBV12-5 and TRBJ1-1, with no clear D. The V end was cut by 5 bases, the J end by 4 bases, with 11 bases between. CDR1 is LGHNT, CDR2 FRNRAP, per germline. This CDR3 has 13 residues. CDR3: CASGRLSGTEAFF. CDR3 nucleotide sequence: TGTGCTAGTGGTCGCTTAAGCGGCACTGAAGCTTTCTTT.

The chain employs TRBV6-5 and TRBJ2-4, with TRBD2 identical over 7 bases. V shed 6 bases, J shed 6 bases, and the junction held 8 bases outside the gene matches. Germline CDR1 and CDR2: MNHEY and SVGAGI. The CDR3 consists of 14 residues. For the CDR3, the DNA is TGTGCCAGCAGCCCCCCGGGGAGGGGAAACATTCAGTACTTC. It encodes CASSPPGRGNIQYF.

The chain couples TRBV7-9 to TRBJ1-5; D is perhaps TRBD1 (5 bases). V was clipped by 5 bases and J by 7 bases, with 12 bases between them. CDR3 length equals 13 residues. Per the germline V gene, CDR1 is SEHNR and CDR2 is FQNEAQ (reference sequence). The CDR3 spells CASSPGQKQPQHF. Here the CDR3 DNA reads TGTGCCAGCAGCCCAGGGCAGAAACAGCCCCAGCATTTT.